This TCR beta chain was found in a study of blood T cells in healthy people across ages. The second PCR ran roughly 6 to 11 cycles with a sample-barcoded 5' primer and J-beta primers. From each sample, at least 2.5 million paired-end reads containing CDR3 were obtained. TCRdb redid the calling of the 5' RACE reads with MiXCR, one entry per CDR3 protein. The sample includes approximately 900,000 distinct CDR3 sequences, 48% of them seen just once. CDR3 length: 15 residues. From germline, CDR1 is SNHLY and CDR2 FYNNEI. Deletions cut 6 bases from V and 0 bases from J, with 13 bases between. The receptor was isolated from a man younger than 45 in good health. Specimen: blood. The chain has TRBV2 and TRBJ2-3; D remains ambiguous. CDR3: CASSLEQRSTDTQYF. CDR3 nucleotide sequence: TGTGCCAGCAGCCTAGAACAGAGGAGCACAGATACGCAGTATTTT.